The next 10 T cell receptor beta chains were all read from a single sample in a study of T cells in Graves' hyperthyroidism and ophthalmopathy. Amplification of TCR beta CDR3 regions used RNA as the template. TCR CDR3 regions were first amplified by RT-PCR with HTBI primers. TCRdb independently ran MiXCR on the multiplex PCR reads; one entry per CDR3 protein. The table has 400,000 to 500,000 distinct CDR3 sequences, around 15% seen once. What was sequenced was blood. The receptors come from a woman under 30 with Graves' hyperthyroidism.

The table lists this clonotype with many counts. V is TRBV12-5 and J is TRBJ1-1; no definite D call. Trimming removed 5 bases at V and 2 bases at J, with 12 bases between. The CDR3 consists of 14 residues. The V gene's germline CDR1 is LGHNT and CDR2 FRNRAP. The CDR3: CASGIRDLNTEAFF. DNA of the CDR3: TGTGCTAGTGGTATCCGAGACCTAAACACTGAAGCTTTCTTT.

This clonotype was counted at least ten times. CDR3: CASTRTGGGYTF. CDR3 in DNA: TGTGCCAGCACCAGGACAGGGGGTGGCTACACCTTC. The chain links TRBV6-2 or TRBV6-3 to TRBJ1-2, with 10 bases identical to TRBD1. CDR1 and CDR2 (germline): MNHEY, SVGEGT. The CDR3 has 12 residues. J gave up 7 bases and V 7 bases, and 3 bases lay outside the gene matches.

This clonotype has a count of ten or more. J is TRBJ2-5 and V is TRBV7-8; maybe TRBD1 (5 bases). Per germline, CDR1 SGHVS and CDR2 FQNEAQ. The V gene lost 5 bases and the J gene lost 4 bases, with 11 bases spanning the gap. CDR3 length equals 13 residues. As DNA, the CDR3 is TGTGCCAGCAGCCCGTATGGGGCAGAGACCCAGTACTTC. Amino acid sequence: CASSPYGAETQYF.

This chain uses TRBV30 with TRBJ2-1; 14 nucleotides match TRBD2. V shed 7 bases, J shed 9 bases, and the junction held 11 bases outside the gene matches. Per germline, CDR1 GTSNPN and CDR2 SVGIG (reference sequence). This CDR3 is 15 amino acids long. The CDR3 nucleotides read TGTGCCTCACTAACCGGGACTAGCGGGAGAGGTGAGCAGTTCTTC. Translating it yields CASLTGTSGRGEQFF.

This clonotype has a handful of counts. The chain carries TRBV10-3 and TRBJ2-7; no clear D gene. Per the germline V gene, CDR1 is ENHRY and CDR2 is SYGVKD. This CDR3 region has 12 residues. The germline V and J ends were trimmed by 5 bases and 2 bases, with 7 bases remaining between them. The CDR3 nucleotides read TGTGCCATCAGTCACTCAGCCTACGAGCAGTACTTC. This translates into CAISHSAYEQYF.

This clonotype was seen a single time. CDR3 DNA: TGTGCCAGCAGTCCTTTCCAGGGGGCCGGCTATGGCTACACCTTC. Translation: CASSPFQGAGYGYTF. This sequence joins TRBV6-1 and TRBJ1-2, with 8 positions matching TRBD1. The V gene end was trimmed by 5 bases and the J gene end by 4 bases; junction bases not matched to a gene: 9. There are 15 residues in the CDR3. The germline CDR1 and CDR2 sequences are MNHNS and SASEGT.

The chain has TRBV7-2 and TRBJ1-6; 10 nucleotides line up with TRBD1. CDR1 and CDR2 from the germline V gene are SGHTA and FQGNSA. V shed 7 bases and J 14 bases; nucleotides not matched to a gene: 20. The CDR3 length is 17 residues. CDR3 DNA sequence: TGTGCCAGCACCCATTTGCCGGACCTCGGACAGGGGGGAACCCTCCACTTT. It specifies CASTHLPDLGQGGTLHF.

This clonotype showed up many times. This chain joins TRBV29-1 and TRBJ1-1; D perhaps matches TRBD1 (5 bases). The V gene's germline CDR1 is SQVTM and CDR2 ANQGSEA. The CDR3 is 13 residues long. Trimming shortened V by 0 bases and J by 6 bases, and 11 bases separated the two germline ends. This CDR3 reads CSVEDEGRAEAFF. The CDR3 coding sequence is TGCAGCGTTGAAGACGAGGGGCGGGCTGAAGCTTTCTTT.

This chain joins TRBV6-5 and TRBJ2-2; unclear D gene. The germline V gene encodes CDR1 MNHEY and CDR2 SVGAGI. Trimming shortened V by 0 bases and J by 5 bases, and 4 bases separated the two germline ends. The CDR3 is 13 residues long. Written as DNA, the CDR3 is TGTGCCAGCAGTTACTCGAGGACCGGGGAGCTGTTTTTT. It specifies CASSYSRTGELFF.

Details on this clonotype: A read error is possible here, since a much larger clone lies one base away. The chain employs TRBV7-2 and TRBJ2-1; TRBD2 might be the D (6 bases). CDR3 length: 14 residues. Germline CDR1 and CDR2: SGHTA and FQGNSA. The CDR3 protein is CAGSLAVAYNEQFF. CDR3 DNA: TGTGCCGGCAGCTTAGCGGTTGCCTACAATGAGCAGTTCTTC.